This TCR beta chain is drawn from a study of T cell responses to AZD1222 COVID-19 vaccine. Assay used: immunoSEQ multiplex PCR; TCRdb lists only in-frame clones, some missing. The table records roughly 35,000 clones, 70% to 90% of them present only once. The CDR3 contains 15 residues. Germline V CDR1 and CDR2: SQVTM, ANQGSEA. J lost 7 bases, V lost 6 bases, and 16 bases had no gene match. This clonotype originated in an adult who received the AZD1222 COVID-19 vaccine. The rearrangement uses TRBV29-1 and TRBJ2-7; 9 nucleotides match TRBD1. The source was peripheral blood, collected 28 days after the second AZD1222 dose. In nucleotides, the CDR3 is TGCAGCGTCGCCACTCCGGGACAGGGTTCGTATGAGCAGTACTTC. Its protein product is CSVATPGQGSYEQYF.